Listed below are T cell receptor beta chains from one sample, sequenced in a study of T cell changes during pregnancy in multiple sclerosis. Produced via immunoSEQ multiplex PCR; TCRdb's table is partial and in-frame only. The table lists about 61,000 clones, 85% to 90% of them singletons. Sequencing used peripheral blood, obtained in the first trimester of pregnancy. The receptor source for this set is a female donor in good health, enrolled as a control in a pregnancy study. CDR3s include the opening cysteine and the closing phenylalanine or tryptophan. Fields, in order: J gene, clone size, V gene, D gene, CDR3 protein, CDR3 DNA. The D gene is left open where the match is weak. Rows give clone size only sometimes, using once, few, many, or a class for an expanded clone.

TRBJ2-7 | . | TRBV7-2 | . | CASSFPGSYEQYF | TGTGCCAGCAGCTTTCCAGGTTCCTACGAGCAGTACTTC
TRBJ1-2 | . | TRBV7-2 | . | CASSLVSANYGYTF | TGTGCCAGCAGCTTAGTATCCGCGAACTATGGCTACACCTTC
TRBJ2-1 | . | TRBV4-1 | . | CASSQDRGIRRGQFF | TGCGCCAGCAGCCAAGATCGCGGGATTCGCCGGGGGCAGTTCTTC
TRBJ1-1 | . | TRBV7-6 | . | CASSSTVSMNTEAFF | TGTGCCAGCAGCTCGACAGTATCCATGAACACTGAAGCTTTCTTT
TRBJ2-5 | . | TRBV9 | TRBD2 | CASNPLAGGQETQYF | TGTGCCAGCAACCCCCTAGCGGGGGGACAAGAGACCCAGTACTTC
TRBJ2-7 | . | TRBV5-4 | TRBD1 | CASSPRDRVHEQYF | TGTGCCAGCAGCCCCCGGGACAGGGTACACGAGCAGTACTTC
TRBJ1-1 | . | TRBV19 | . | CASSPLGNTEAFF | TGTGCCAGTAGTCCTCTCGGGAACACTGAAGCTTTCTTT
TRBJ2-4 | . | TRBV2 | TRBD1 | CASTRDRGGKNIQYF | TGTGCCAGCACCAGGGACAGGGGAGGCAAAAACATTCAGTACTTC
TRBJ1-3 | . | TRBV7-2 | . | CASSLEAGGNTIYF | TGTGCCAGCAGCTTAGAAGCCGGCGGGAACACCATATATTTT
TRBJ1-3 | . | TRBV9 | TRBD1 | CASSALTGVGNTIYF | TGTGCCAGCAGCGCATTAACAGGGGTTGGAAACACCATATATTTT
TRBJ1-1 | . | TRBV11-2 | . | CASSLDGEMNTEAFF | TGTGCCAGCAGCTTAGATGGGGAGATGAACACTGAAGCTTTCTTT
TRBJ2-3 | . | TRBV9 | . | CASSERSYSTDTQYF | TGTGCCAGCAGCGAGCGGTCCTATAGCACAGATACGCAGTATTTT
TRBJ1-2 | . | TRBV5-8 | TRBD1 | CASRLEQGRLYGYTF | TGTGCCAGCAGGCTAGAACAGGGGCGTTTATATGGCTACACCTTC
TRBJ1-1 | . | TRBV29-1 | . | CSPIREVNTEAFF | TGCAGCCCTATCAGGGAGGTGAACACTGAAGCTTTCTTT
TRBJ1-5 | . | TRBV5-6 | . | CASSWDRGQPQHF | TGTGCCAGCAGCTGGGATAGGGGTCAGCCCCAGCATTTT
TRBJ2-1 | . | TRBV27 | TRBD2 | CASSFGSGGAGRNEQFF | TGTGCCAGCAGTTTTGGTAGCGGGGGGGCGGGTCGCAATGAGCAGTTCTTC
TRBJ2-2 | . | TRBV15 | TRBD1 | CATLKDRGRTGELFF | TGTGCCACATTGAAAGACAGGGGGAGAACCGGGGAGCTGTTTTTT
TRBJ2-7 | . | TRBV5-4 | TRBD1 | CASSAPGTGASYEQYF | TGTGCCAGCAGCGCCCCCGGGACAGGGGCCTCCTACGAGCAGTACTTC
TRBJ1-6 | . | TRBV5-6 | . | CASSLGISEYNSPLHF | TGTGCCAGCAGCTTGGGCATATCCGAGTATAATTCACCCCTCCACTTT
TRBJ1-2 | . | TRBV4-2 | . | CASSQEADYGYTF | TGTGCCAGCAGCCAGGAGGCCGACTATGGCTACACCTTC
TRBJ1-1 | . | TRBV4-2 | . | CASSQGSRGNTEAFF | TGTGCCAGCAGCCAAGGATCGCGGGGGAACACTGAAGCTTTCTTT
TRBJ2-3 | . | TRBV7-9 | TRBD2 | CASSLGRQTSGALTDTQYF | TGTGCCAGCAGCTTAGGTCGCCAAACTAGCGGGGCCCTCACAGATACGCAGTATTTT
TRBJ1-3 | once | TRBV6-5 | . | CASTESGGNTIYF | TGTGCCAGCACGGAATCGGGGGGAAACACCATATATTTT
TRBJ2-7 | . | TRBV19 | TRBD1 | CASSTPGTGGYEQYF | TGTGCCAGTAGTACCCCCGGGACAGGGGGCTACGAGCAGTACTTC
TRBJ2-1 | . | TRBV5-1 | TRBD1 | CASSYGGQGVYEQFF | TGCGCCAGCAGCTATGGGGGACAGGGAGTTTATGAGCAGTTCTTC
TRBJ1-6 | . | TRBV18 | . | CASSLRTVLHF | TGTGCCAGCTCACTTCGGACAGTCCTCCACTTT
TRBJ1-4 | . | TRBV10-1 | TRBD1 | CASSPETGATNEKLFF | TGCGCCAGCAGCCCAGAGACAGGGGCAACTAATGAAAAACTGTTTTTT
TRBJ2-6 | . | TRBV18 | . | CASSLQVMGSGANVLTF | TGTGCCAGCTCACTACAGGTCATGGGCTCTGGGGCCAACGTCCTGACTTTC
TRBJ1-2 | . | TRBV6-5 | . | CASSYRPSGVGYTF | TGTGCCAGCAGTTACCGCCCCTCAGGGGTCGGCTACACCTTC
TRBJ1-2 | . | TRBV11-3 | . | CASSPWGGGYTF | TGTGCCAGCAGCCCCTGGGGGGGTGGCTACACCTTC
TRBJ1-1 | once | TRBV5-1 | . | CASSLLQDTEAFF | TGCGCCAGCAGCTTGTTACAGGACACTGAAGCTTTCTTT
TRBJ2-7 | . | TRBV7-2 | . | CASSLVSYEQYF | TGTGCCAGCAGCTTAGTCAGCTACGAGCAGTACTTC
TRBJ2-1 | . | TRBV15 | . | CATSRPSSYNEQFF | TGTGCCACCAGCAGACCGAGCTCCTACAATGAGCAGTTCTTC
TRBJ1-2 | . | TRBV13 | . | CASSLGWSSPYGYTF | TGTGCCAGCAGCTTAGGCTGGTCCAGTCCCTATGGCTACACCTTC
TRBJ1-2 | few | TRBV7-9 | . | CASSTQVVDGYTF | TGTGCCAGCAGCACCCAGGTGGTCGATGGCTACACCTTC
TRBJ1-5 | . | TRBV7-2 | . | CASSLGEDQPQHF | TGTGCCAGCAGCTTAGGGGAGGATCAGCCCCAGCATTTT
TRBJ2-3 | . | TRBV12-5 | TRBD1 | CASGGQNTDTQYF | TGTGCTAGTGGGGGACAGAACACAGATACGCAGTATTTT
TRBJ2-3 | . | TRBV7-6 | . | CASSLNSGVSTDTQYF | TGTGCCAGCAGCCTCAACTCCGGGGTTAGCACAGATACGCAGTATTTT
TRBJ1-2 | once | TRBV14 | . | CASSQEGIYGYTF | TGTGCCAGCAGCCAAGAGGGCATCTATGGCTACACCTTC
TRBJ1-4 | . | TRBV30 | . | CAWSGAGPEKLFF | TGTGCCTGGTCTGGAGCAGGGCCGGAAAAACTGTTTTTT
TRBJ1-1 | . | TRBV7-2 | . | CASSTYRVGTEAFF | TGTGCCAGCAGCACCTACAGGGTCGGCACTGAAGCTTTCTTT